This entry features one T cell receptor beta chain sequence. Sequencing was performed with immunoSEQ multiplex PCR; in TCRdb, only in-frame clones are kept and a portion is missing. The profile covers roughly 660,000 clones, with around nine tenths appearing a single time and 0.008% to 0.011% taken by the ten largest. The sample is drawn from a study of shared T cell receptors in the human thymus. Germline CDR1 reads MNHNS; CDR2 reads SASEGT. The CDR3 length is 17 residues. V gave up 1 base and J gave up 0 bases; unmatched junction bases: 5. These data were likewise used in another study, on human thymus T cells. That paper notes: Surgeons resected thymus tissue during corrective heart surgery. Related work found strong thymic repertoire overlap between unrelated individuals.

This chain uses TRBV6-1 with TRBJ2-1; 8 bases line up with TRBD1. Sequencing was carried out using thymocytes. This TCR derives from a boy in the first two years of life with a congenital heart defect. The CDR3, as DNA: TGTGCCAGCAGTGAAGACAGGGGGTCGAGCTCCTACAATGAGCAGTTCTTC. It codes for CASSEDRGSSSYNEQFF.